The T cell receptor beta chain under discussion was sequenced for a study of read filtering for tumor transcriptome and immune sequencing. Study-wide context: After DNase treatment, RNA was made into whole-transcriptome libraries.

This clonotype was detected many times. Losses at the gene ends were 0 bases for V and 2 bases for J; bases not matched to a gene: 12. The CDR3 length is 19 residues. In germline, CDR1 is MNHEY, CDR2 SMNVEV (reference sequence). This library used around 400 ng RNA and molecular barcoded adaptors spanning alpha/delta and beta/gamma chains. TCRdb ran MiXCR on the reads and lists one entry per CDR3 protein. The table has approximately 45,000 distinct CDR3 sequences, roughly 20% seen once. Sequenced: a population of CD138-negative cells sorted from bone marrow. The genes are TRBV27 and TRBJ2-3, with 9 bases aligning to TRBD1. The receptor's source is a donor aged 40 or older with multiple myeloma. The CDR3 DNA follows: TGTGCCAGCAGTTTATCGAGTTTATCGGGACAGGGCTCCACAGATACGCAGTATTTT. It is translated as CASSLSSLSGQGSTDTQYF.